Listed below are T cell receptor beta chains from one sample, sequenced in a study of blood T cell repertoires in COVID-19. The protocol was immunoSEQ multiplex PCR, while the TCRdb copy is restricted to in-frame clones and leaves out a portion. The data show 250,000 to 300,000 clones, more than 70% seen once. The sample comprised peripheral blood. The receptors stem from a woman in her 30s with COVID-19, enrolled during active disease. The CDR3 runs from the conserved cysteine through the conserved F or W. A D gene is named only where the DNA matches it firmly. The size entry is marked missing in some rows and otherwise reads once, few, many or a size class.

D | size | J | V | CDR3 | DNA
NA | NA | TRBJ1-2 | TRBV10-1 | CASSEGRGFGYTF | TGCGCCAGCAGTGAGGGTAGGGGGTTCGGCTACACCTTC
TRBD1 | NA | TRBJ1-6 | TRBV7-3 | CASSHPPLTGNNSPLHF | TGTGCCAGCAGCCACCCCCCCCTGACAGGGAATAATTCACCCCTCCACTTT
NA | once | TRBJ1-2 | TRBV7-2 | CASSRIRDGYTF | TGTGCCAGCAGCCGTATAAGAGATGGCTACACCTTC
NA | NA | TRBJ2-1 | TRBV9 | CASSLAGQGTYNEQFF | TGTGCCAGCAGCCTAGCGGGACAGGGTACCTACAATGAGCAGTTCTTC
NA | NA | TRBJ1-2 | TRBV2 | CASTERGTPLFYGYTF | TGTGCCAGCACTGAAAGGGGGACCCCTCTTTTCTATGGCTACACCTTC
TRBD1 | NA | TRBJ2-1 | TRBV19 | CASSINGQGYNEQFF | TGTGCCAGTAGTATAAATGGACAGGGGTACAATGAGCAGTTCTTC
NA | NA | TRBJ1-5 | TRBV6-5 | CASRATLNQPQHF | TGTGCCAGCAGGGCCACCCTCAATCAGCCCCAGCATTTT
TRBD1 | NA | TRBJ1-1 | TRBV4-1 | CASSASPGQASEAFF | TGCGCCAGCAGCGCTAGCCCGGGACAGGCGAGTGAAGCTTTCTTT
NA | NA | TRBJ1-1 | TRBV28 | CASSFLLIGQGSREAFF | TGTGCCAGCAGTTTCCTCCTTATAGGCCAGGGGTCGAGGGAAGCTTTCTTT
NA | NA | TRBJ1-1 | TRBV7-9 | CASSLGQLNTEAFF | TGTGCCAGCAGCTTGGGGCAACTGAACACTGAAGCTTTCTTT
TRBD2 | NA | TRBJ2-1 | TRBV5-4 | CASSPSGANYNEQFF | TGTGCCAGCAGCCCGAGCGGGGCCAACTACAATGAGCAGTTCTTC
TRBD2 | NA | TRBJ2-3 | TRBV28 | CASSPGLAVDTDTQYF | TGTGCCAGCAGTCCTGGACTAGCAGTAGACACAGATACGCAGTATTTT
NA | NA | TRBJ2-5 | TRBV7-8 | CASSLSGHRKTQYF | TGTGCCAGCAGCTTGTCCGGACACAGAAAGACCCAGTACTTC
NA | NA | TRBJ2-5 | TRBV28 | CASSPRLEETQYF | TGTGCCAGCAGTCCTCGACTAGAGGAGACCCAGTACTTC
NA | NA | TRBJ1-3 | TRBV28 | CASSNLGNSGNTIYF | TGTGCCAGCAGTAATCTCGGGAACTCTGGAAACACCATATATTTT
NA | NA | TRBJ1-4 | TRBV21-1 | CASGPGGGDEKLFF | TGTGCCAGCGGTCCGGGAGGAGGTGATGAAAAACTGTTTTTT
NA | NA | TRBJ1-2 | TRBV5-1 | CASSPARHPANYGYTF | TGCGCCAGCAGCCCCGCCCGACATCCAGCTAACTATGGCTACACCTTC
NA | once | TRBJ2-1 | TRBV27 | CASSRGLNEQFF | TGTGCCAGCAGTCGAGGTTTAAATGAGCAGTTCTTC
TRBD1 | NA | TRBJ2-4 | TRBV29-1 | CSYSTGTDKNIQYF | TGCAGCTATTCCACCGGGACAGACAAAAACATTCAGTACTTC
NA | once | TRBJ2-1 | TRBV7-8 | CASSLGGGGPYNEQFF | TGTGCCAGCAGCTTAGGCGGCGGGGGCCCCTACAATGAGCAGTTCTTC
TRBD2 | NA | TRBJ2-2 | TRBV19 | CASSKNPWTSGSHGTGELFF | TGTGCCAGTAGTAAAAACCCCTGGACTAGCGGGAGTCACGGCACCGGGGAGCTGTTTTTT
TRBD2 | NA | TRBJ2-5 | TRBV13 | CASSRGVVAGGYVETQYF | TGTGCCAGCAGCCGGGGTGTGGTAGCGGGAGGATACGTGGAGACCCAGTACTTC
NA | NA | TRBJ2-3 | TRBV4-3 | CASSQDGGTSTDTQYF | TGCGCCAGCAGCCAAGATGGCGGGACTTCCACAGATACGCAGTATTTT
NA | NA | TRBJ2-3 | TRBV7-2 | CASSLELITDTQYF | TGTGCCAGCAGCTTAGAACTCATCACAGATACGCAGTATTTT
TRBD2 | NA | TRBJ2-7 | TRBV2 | CATKRGGAYEQYF | TGTGCCACCAAGCGGGGGGGCGCCTACGAGCAGTACTTC
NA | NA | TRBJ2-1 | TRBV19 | CASTPAGVPRGEQFF | TGTGCCAGTACCCCAGCCGGGGTCCCTCGGGGTGAGCAGTTCTTC
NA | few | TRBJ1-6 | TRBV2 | CASKEQYNSPLHF | TGTGCCAGTAAGGAACAGTATAATTCACCCCTCCACTTT
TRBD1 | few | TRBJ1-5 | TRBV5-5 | CASSLSRGLGQPQHF | TGTGCCAGCAGCTTGTCGAGGGGGCTAGGGCAGCCCCAGCATTTT
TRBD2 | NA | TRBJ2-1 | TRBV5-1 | CASSTGLAAGDEQFF | TGCGCCAGCAGCACCGGACTAGCGGCCGGGGATGAGCAGTTCTTC
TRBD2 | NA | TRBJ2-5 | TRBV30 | CAWSTTSGSNLETQYF | TGTGCCTGGAGTACTACTAGCGGGAGCAATTTGGAGACCCAGTACTTC
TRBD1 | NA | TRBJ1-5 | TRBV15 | CATSRDWTGVNQPQHF | TGTGCCACCAGCAGGGACTGGACAGGAGTCAATCAGCCCCAGCATTTT
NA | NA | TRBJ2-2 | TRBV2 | CASSESRGWNTGELFF | TGTGCCAGCAGTGAGTCTAGGGGATGGAACACCGGGGAGCTGTTTTTT
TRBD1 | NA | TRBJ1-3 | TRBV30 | CAWSRDRADTIYF | TGTGCCTGGAGCCGGGACAGGGCGGACACCATATATTTT
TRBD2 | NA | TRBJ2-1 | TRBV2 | CASSEMGRRPSGAYNEQFF | TGTGCCAGCAGTGAGATGGGAAGGCGACCTAGCGGGGCCTACAATGAGCAGTTCTTC
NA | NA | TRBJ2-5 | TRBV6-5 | CASSYPGAGQETQYF | TGTGCCAGCAGTTACCCGGGAGCGGGTCAAGAGACCCAGTACTTC
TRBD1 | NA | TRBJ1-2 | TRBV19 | CASSNSGGGYGYTF | TGTGCCAGTAGTAACTCAGGGGGCGGCTATGGCTACACCTTC
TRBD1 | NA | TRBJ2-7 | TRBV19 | CASSSRSGTGIHEQYF | TGTGCCAGTAGTTCACGTTCCGGGACAGGCATCCACGAGCAGTACTTC
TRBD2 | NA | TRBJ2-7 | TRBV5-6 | CASSLVRGRAREQYF | TGTGCCAGCAGCTTGGTAAGAGGGAGGGCCCGCGAGCAGTACTTC
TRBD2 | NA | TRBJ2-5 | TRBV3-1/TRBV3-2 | CASSLGIRAGEETQYF | TGTGCCAGCAGCCTGGGTATCCGAGCGGGAGAGGAGACCCAGTACTTC
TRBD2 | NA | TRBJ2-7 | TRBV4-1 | CASSQEGLAGDEQYF | TGCGCCAGCAGCCAAGAGGGACTAGCGGGGGACGAGCAGTACTTC
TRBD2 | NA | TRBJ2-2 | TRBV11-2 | CASSARLAGASNTGELFF | TGTGCCAGCAGCGCGCGACTAGCGGGAGCCTCGAACACCGGGGAGCTGTTTTTT
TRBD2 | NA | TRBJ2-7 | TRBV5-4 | CASSPDPTSGSYEQYF | TGTGCCAGCAGCCCCGACCCTACTAGCGGGAGCTACGAGCAGTACTTC
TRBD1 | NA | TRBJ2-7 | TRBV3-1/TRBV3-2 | CASSQRTGNSDEQYF | TGTGCCAGCAGCCAGAGGACAGGGAATAGCGACGAGCAGTACTTC
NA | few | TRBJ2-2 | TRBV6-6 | CASGKGVGEFTGELFF | TGTGCCAGCGGAAAAGGGGTTGGCGAGTTCACCGGGGAGCTGTTTTTT
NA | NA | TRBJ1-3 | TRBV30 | CAWSVWPEGSGNTIYF | TGTGCCTGGAGTGTTTGGCCGGAGGGATCTGGAAACACCATATATTTT
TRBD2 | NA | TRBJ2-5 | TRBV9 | CASSAYSGTIQETQYF | TGTGCCAGCAGCGCCTACAGCGGGACCATCCAAGAGACCCAGTACTTC
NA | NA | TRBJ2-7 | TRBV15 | CATSRGGDTYEQYF | TGTGCCACCAGCAGAGGCGGGGATACCTACGAGCAGTACTTC
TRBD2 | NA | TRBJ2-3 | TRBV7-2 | CASSVTTSGSVGDTQYF | TGTGCCAGCAGCGTCACGACTAGCGGGAGCGTCGGAGATACGCAGTATTTT
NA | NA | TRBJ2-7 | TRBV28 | CASSLGGLRSSYEQYF | TGTGCCAGCAGTTTAGGGGGACTTCGTAGCTCCTACGAGCAGTACTTC
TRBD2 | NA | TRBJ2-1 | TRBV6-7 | CASSWDPRTSGACYNEQFF | TGTGCCAGCAGTTGGGACCCGAGGACTAGCGGGGCCTGCTACAATGAGCAGTTCTTC
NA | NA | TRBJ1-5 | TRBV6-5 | CASSPGRGYNQPQHF | TGTGCCAGCAGCCCAGGGCGGGGGTACAATCAGCCCCAGCATTTT
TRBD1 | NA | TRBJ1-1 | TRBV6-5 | CASRQQGTEAFF | TGTGCCAGCAGGCAACAGGGGACTGAAGCTTTCTTT
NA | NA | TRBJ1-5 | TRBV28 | CASRVWGESNQPQHF | TGTGCCAGCAGGGTCTGGGGGGAGAGCAATCAGCCCCAGCATTTT
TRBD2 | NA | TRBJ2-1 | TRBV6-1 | CASWAGGFYNEQFF | TGTGCCAGCTGGGCGGGAGGGTTTTACAATGAGCAGTTCTTC
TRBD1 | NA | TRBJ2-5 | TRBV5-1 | CASSLGTGGETQYF | TGCGCCAGCAGCTTGGGCACAGGGGGAGAGACCCAGTACTTC